This TCR beta chain was captured by sequencing in a study of CD8 T cells in ankylosing spondylitis. The CDR3 length is 13 residues. The germline V gene encodes CDR1 SQVTM and CDR2 ANQGSEA. Deletions cut 4 bases from V and 3 bases from J, with 12 bases between. This clonotype was detected only a few times. No antigen is known for it. Study conclusions and caveats: Some of these motif variants have turned up before, in reports on reactive arthritis synovial fluid and blood.

In TCRdb, the 5' RACE reads were re-called with MiXCR into one record per CDR3 protein. The sample lists 250,000 or so distinct CDR3 sequences, about 24% occurring once. The sequenced sample was blood, either unsorted or a sorted T cell fraction (not recorded which). This TCR was recovered from a male donor with ankylosing spondylitis or in good health (not recorded which). The chain carries TRBV29-1 and TRBJ2-5, with D possibly matching TRBD1 (6 bases). The chain's CDR3 is CSVGSGVEETQYF. The CDR3 region has the DNA TGCAGCGTTGGATCAGGGGTGGAAGAGACCCAGTACTTC. Supplemented by reference TRBV29-1 and TRBJ2-5, the full variable domain reads SAVISQKPSRDICQRGTSLTIQCQVDSQVTMMFWYRQQPGQSLTLIATANQGSEATYESGFVIDKFPISRPNLTFSTLTVSNMSPEDSSIYLCSVGSGVEETQYFGPGTRLLVL.